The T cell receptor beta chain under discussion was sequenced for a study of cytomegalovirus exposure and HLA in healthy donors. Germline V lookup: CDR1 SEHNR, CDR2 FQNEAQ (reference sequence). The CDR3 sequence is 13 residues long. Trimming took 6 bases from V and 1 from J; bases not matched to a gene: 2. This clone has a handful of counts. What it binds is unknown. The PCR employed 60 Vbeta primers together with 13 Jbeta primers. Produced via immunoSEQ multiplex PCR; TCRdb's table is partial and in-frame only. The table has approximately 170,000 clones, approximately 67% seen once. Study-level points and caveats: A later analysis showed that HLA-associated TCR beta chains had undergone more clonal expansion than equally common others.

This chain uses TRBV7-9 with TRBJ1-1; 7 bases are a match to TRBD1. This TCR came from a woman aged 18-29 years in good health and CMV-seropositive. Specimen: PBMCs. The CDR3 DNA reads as TGTGCCAGCAGGGGACAGCCGAACACTGAAGCTTTCTTT. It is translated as CASRGQPNTEAFF.